This T cell receptor (beta chain) was identified during a study of blood T cell repertoires in COVID-19. About the study: Researchers got acute and convalescent COVID-19 samples from the United States, Italy and Spain. Sources were T cells, B-cell-depleted T cells, or PBMCs; the material itself was cDNA or gDNA.

Methods used by the authors: The assay estimated nucleated cells by amplifying reference gene primers. TCRdb keeps only in-frame clones here, not all; method: immunoSEQ multiplex PCR. V and J calls and clone size are as listed in that table; D and trimming were resolved from the DNA. Of approximately 170,000 clones detected, around 85% appear once; the ten largest clones hold under 7.5%. The ends were cut back, 5 bases at V and 5 bases at J, with 10 bases in the middle. This CDR3 has 14 amino acids. CDR1 and CDR2 (germline): LGHDT, YNNKEL (reference sequence). Sequenced material: peripheral blood. This chain joins TRBV3-1 (or the pseudogene TRBV3-2) and TRBJ1-6; the D is unclear. This sequence originates from a man older than 75 with COVID-19, enrolled during active disease. CDR3 in amino acids: CASSSSGHNSPLHF. CDR3 DNA: TGTGCCAGCAGCTCTAGCGGCCATAATTCACCCCTCCACTTT.